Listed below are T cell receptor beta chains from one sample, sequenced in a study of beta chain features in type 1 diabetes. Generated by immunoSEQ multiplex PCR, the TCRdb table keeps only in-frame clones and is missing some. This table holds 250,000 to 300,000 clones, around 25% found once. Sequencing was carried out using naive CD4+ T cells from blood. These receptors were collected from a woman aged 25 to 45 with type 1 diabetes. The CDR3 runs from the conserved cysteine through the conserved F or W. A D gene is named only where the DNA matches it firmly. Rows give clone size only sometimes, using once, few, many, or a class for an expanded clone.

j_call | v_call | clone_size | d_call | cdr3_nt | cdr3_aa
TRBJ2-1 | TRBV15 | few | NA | TGTGCCACCAGCGGCGGATCCTACAATGAGCAGTTCTTC | CATSGGSYNEQFF
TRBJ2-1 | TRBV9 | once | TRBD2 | TGTGCCAGCAGCATAGGAGGTGGGACTAGCGGGAGTGCTGAGCAGTTCTTC | CASSIGGGTSGSAEQFF
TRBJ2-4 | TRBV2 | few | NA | TGTGCCAGAGGAACAGGGAGGGACATTCAGTACTTC | CARGTGRDIQYF
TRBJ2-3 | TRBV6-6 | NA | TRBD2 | TGTGCCAGCCATGGACTAGCGGGAGGCGGGAATACGCAGTATTTT | CASHGLAGGGNTQYF
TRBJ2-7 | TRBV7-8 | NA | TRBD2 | TGTGCCAGCAGCTTAGCCAACAGCGGGAGGAGGGCGTACTTC | CASSLANSGRRAYF
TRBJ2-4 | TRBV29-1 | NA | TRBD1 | TGCAGCGGGGGACAGGCCAAAAACATTCAGTACTTC | CSGGQAKNIQYF
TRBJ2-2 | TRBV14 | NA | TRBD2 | TGTGCCAGCAGCCTCCAGCGGGGCACCGGGGAGCTGTTTTTT | CASSLQRGTGELFF
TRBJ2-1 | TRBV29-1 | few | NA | TGCAGCGTGGACCAAGGAGGGCGGGGCTACAATGAGCAGTTCTTC | CSVDQGGRGYNEQFF
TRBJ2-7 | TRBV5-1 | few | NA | TGCGCCAGCAGCAAGTCCCCAGGTTTGGGGGCGAGGATATCCTACGAGCAGTACTTC | CASSKSPGLGARISYEQYF
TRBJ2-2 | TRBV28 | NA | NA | TGTGCCAGCAGGACAGGGACTCACACCGGGGAGCTGTTTTTT | CASRTGTHTGELFF
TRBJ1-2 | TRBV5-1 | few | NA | TGCGCCAGCAGCGACACCTCTAACTATGGCTACACCTTC | CASSDTSNYGYTF
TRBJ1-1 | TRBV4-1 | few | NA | TGCGCCAGCGGGAGACGGGACATGAACACTGAAGCTTTCTTT | CASGRRDMNTEAFF
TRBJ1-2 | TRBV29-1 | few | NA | TGCAGCGTTGAAGATCGGGAAAGCTACACCTTC | CSVEDRESYTF
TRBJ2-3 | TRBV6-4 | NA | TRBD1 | TGTGCCAGCAGCGTGACAGGGGGCACAGATACGCAGTATTTT | CASSVTGGTDTQYF
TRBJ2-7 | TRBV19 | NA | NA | TGTGCCAGTAGTACAAAGCGCTCCTACGAGCAGTACTTC | CASSTKRSYEQYF
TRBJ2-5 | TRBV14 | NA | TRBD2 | TGTGCCAGCAGTCGGGAGGTAGCGGGAGACCGACAAGAGACCCAGTACTTC | CASSREVAGDRQETQYF
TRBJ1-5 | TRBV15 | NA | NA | TGTGCCACCAGCAGAGCCAGGTTCAATCAGCCCCAGCATTTT | CATSRARFNQPQHF
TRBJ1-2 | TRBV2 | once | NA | TGTGCCAGCAGTTCAACAGGTTTGGGCTATGGCTACACCTTC | CASSSTGLGYGYTF
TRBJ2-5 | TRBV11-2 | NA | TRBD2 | TGTGCCAGCAGCTTAGATGTCTCTAGCGGAAAAGAGACCCAGTACTTC | CASSLDVSSGKETQYF
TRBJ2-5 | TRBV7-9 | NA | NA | TGTGCCAGCAGCTTGGACTTCCAAGAGACCCAGTACTTC | CASSLDFQETQYF
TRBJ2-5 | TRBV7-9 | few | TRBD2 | TGTGCCAGCAGCTTGCTAGCGGGAAACCAAGAGACCCAGTACTTC | CASSLLAGNQETQYF
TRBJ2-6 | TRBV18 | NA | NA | TGTGCCAGCTCATTTTCAGGACTACTCTCTGGGGCCAACGTCCTGACTTTC | CASSFSGLLSGANVLTF
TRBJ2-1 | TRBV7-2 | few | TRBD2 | TGTGCCAGCAGCTTACTAGCGGGAGTTTCGGATGAGCAGTTCTTC | CASSLLAGVSDEQFF
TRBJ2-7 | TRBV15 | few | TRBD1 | TGTGCCACCAGCAGAGAAAGGGGGCAAACCTACGAGCAGTACTTC | CATSRERGQTYEQYF
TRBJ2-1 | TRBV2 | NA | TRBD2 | TGTGCCAGCAGTGAAGGGTTAGCGGGAGGTGGTCGAGAGCAGTTCTTC | CASSEGLAGGGREQFF
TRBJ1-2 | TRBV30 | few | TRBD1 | TGTGCCTGGAGTCGTCGGGACAGGGACTATGGCTACACCTTC | CAWSRRDRDYGYTF
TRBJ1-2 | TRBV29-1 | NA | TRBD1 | TGCAGCGGCCTCAGGACAGGGACATATGGCTACACCTTC | CSGLRTGTYGYTF
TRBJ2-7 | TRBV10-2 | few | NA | TGCGCCAGCAGTGAACCGGGACACGACTACGAGCAGTACTTC | CASSEPGHDYEQYF
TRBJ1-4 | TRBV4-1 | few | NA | TGCGCCAGCAGCCGTCCGGGTAATGAAAAACTGTTTTTT | CASSRPGNEKLFF
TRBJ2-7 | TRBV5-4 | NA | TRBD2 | TGTGCCAGCAGCATGGGACTAGCGGGAGGGCCCGAGCAGTACTTC | CASSMGLAGGPEQYF
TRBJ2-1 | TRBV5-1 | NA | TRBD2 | TGCGCCAGCAGTTTTAGCGGGGCTTCCTACAATGAGCAGTTCTTC | CASSFSGASYNEQFF
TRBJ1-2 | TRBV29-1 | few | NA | TGCAGCGCTTGGGCCGTTAACTATGGCTACACCTTC | CSAWAVNYGYTF
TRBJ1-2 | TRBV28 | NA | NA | TGTGCCAGCAGTTTGACCGCCTTCGGGGGTGGCTACACCTTC | CASSLTAFGGGYTF